This T cell receptor beta chain was sequenced in a study of primary melanoma T cells and metastatic recurrence (TCRdb year 2020). Background on the whole study: The cohort comprised some 200 primary melanomas of stage T2 to T4, with thickness greater than 1 mm. Whether patient outcome could be predicted by T-cell fraction and T-cell repertoire clonality in primary melanoma tumors was the question this study put to the test. The T-cell fraction measured by TCR beta sequencing was compared against progression-free survival as the clinical outcome. Histopathological grading of tumor-infiltrating lymphocytes was compared with the T-cell fraction derived from sequencing. The study at large found these results: Regardless of nodal disease, mitotic rate or ulceration status, a T-cell fraction above 20% appeared to be protective. An effective T-cell-mediated antitumor response in primary melanoma was presented by the authors only as a suggestion rather than as a demonstrated mechanism. Adding T-cell fraction to tumor thickness reportedly improved progression-free survival prediction more than adding any other histopathological variable. Progression-free survival was reportedly predicted by the tumor T-cell fraction independently of thickness, ulceration, mitotic rate and age.

The primary melanoma of each patient had been surgically resected and was considered potentially curable but at risk of metastatic recurrence. Concerning this clone itself: There is no known antigen for this receptor. No qualities accompany the bases; no much larger clone lies one base away.

V is shortened by 0 bases, J by 5 bases, and the region joining them spans 8 bases. The germline V gene yields SGHNT for CDR1 and YENEEA for CDR2. The CDR3, from cysteine to phenylalanine, totals 14 residues. The CDR3 DNA has 42 bases and is translated from base 1. Receptor amplification or capture employed the immunoSEQ multiplex PCR assay. Primary melanoma tumor tissue was subjected to high-throughput sequencing of the T-cell receptor beta chain. The paper's processing steps were these. Among the repertoire analyses were the distribution of insertions and deletions and the sharing of TCRB CDR3 between samples. A gradient-boosted model ranked the predictive value of the T-cell fraction against histopathological variables. In its TCRdb copy, this immuneACCESS table keeps in-frame sequences only and misses some clones. Where compared with another copy, unresolved V genes explain less than half of these, and the others have no known cause. V and J calls plus clone size are reproduced from that table; the DNA served to infer D and trimming. This sample gives 450 to 550 clones in total; over 85% of them show up just once. Approximately 12% of the sample is held by the ten biggest clonotypes.

This TCR derives from a human donor with melanoma. Sequenced material: melanoma tumor tissue. The chain is assembled from TRBV11-3 and TRBJ2-1, with the D gene not confidently named. This receptor carries the CDR3 CASSLDLKDNEQFF. The bases read TGTGCCAGCAGCTTAGATCTGAAGGACAATGAGCAGTTCTTC. The full variable domain, completed from the reference TRBV11-3 and TRBJ2-1 proteins outside the CDR3, reads EAGVVQSPRYKIIEKKQPVAFWCNPISGHNTLYWYLQNLGQGPELLIRYENEEAVDDSQLPKDRFSAERLKGVDSTLKIQPAELGDSAVYLCASSLDLKDNEQFFGPGTRLTVL.